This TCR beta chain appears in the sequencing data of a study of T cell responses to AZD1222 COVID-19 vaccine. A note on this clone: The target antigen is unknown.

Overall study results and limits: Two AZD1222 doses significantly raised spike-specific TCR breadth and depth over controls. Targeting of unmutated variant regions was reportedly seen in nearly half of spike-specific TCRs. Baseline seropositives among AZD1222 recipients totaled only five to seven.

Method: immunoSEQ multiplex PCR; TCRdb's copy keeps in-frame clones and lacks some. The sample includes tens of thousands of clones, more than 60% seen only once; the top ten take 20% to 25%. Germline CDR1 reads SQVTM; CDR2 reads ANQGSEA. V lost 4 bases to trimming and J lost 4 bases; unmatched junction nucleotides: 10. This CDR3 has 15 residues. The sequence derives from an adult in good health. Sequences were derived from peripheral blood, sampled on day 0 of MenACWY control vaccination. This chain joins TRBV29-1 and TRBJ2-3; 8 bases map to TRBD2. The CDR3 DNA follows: TGCAGCGTTGCGGTGGAAGCGGGAGCCTCAGATACGCAGTATTTT. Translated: CSVAVEAGASDTQYF.